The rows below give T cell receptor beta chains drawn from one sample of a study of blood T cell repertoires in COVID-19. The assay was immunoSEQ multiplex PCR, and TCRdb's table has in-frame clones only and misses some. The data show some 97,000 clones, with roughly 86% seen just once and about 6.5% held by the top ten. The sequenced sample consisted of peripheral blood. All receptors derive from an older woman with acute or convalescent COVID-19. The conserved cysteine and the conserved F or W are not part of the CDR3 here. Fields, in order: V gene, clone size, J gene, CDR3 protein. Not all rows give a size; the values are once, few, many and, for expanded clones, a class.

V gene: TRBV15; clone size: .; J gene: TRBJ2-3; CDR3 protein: ATSGITSGTGDTQY
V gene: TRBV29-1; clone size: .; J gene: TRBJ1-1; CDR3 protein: SVGRDRGGLAEAF
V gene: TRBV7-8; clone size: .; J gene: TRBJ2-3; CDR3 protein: ASSFGTPDTDTQY
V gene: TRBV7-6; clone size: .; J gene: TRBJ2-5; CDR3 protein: ASSLAGEGETQY
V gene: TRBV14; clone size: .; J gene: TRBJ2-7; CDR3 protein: ASSPRIGDEQY
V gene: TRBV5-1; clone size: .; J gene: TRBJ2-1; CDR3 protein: ASSPGLAYNEQF
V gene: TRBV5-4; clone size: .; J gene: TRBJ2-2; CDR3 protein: ASRKREQVYTGELF
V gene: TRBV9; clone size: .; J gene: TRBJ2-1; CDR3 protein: ASSDDRAGDEQF
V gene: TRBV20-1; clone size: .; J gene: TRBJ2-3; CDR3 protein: SASSHHSEDTQY
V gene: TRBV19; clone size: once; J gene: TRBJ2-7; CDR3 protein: ASSLQGEPYEQY
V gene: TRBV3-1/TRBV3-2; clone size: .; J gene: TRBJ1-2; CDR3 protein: ASSQTGLGSGYT
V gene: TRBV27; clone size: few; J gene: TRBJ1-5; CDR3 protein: ASSLNGNRGQPQH
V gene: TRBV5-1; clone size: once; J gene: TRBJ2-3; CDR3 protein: ASSLGDSGRKNTQY
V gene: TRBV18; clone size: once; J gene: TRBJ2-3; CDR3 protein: ASSPPGTDTQY
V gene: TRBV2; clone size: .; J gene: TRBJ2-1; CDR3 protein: ASQFEREVRNEQF
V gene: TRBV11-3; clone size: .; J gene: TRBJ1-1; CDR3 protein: ASSTPGRRAF
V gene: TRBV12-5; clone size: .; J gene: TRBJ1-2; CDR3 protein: ASGVDRGGYGYT
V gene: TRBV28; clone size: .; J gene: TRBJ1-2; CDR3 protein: ASLLGGGGYGYT
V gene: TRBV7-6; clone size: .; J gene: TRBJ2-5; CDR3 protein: ASSFETGSFQETQY
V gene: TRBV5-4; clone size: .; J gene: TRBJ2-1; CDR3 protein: ASSAMTSGYNEQF
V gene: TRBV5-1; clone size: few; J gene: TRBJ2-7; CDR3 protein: ASSFGTSGEQY
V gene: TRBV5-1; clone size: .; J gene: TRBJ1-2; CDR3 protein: ASSLGQGAIFVYT
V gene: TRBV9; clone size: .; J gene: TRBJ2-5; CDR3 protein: ASSPAGEGETQY
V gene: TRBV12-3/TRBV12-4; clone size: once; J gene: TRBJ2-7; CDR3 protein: ASSPTGWYEQY
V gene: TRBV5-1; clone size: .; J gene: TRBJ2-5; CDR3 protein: ASSLVAGEETQY
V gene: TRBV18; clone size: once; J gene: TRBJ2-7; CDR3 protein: ASSRAGTYEQY
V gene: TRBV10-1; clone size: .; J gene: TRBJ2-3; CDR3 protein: ASSESGRDWSTDTQY
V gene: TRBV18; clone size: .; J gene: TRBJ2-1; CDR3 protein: ASSPREREAYNEQF
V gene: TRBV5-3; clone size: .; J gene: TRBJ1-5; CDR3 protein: ARSSTLSTRISNQPQH
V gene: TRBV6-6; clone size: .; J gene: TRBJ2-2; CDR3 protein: ASSYPQDTGELF
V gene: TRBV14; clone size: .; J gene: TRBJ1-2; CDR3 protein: ASSQATGQGYT
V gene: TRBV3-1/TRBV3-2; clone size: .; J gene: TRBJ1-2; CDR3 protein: ASSHLPGDSPFIYGYT
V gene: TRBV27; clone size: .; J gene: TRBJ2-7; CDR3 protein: ASSSARAGGDFYEQY
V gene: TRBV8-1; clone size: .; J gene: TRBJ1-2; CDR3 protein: GSGSTRAARLASQTSGYT
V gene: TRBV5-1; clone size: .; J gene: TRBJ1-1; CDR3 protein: ASSQSGVNTEAF
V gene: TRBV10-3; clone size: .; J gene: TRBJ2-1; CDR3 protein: AITGTGDGEQF
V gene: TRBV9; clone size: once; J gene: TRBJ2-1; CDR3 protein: ASSVSGPPGWYNEQF
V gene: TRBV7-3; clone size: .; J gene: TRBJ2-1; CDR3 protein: ASSLGTGANEQF
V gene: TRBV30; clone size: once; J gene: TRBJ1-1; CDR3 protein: AWRDDREAF
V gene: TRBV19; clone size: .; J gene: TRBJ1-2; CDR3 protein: ASSIGTGGGGAGYT
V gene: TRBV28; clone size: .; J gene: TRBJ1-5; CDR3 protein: ASSGGTGGLVGNQPQH
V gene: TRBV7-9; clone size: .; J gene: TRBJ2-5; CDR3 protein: ASSLASGYQETQY
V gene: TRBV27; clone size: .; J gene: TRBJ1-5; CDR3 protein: ASRTSGVDHQPQH
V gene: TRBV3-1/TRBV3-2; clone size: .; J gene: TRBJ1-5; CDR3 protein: ASSLAQGNQPQH
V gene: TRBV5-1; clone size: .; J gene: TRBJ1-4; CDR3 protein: ASSEDRQGSNEKLF
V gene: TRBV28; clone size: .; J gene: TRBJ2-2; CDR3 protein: ASSSPAGTIAELF
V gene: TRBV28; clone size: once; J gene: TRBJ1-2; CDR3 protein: ASSQRGGTGYGYT
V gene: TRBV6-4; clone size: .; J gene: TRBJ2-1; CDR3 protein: ASTEGLGGHTGNEQF
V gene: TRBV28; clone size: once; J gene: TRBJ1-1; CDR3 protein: ASSLLRTEAF
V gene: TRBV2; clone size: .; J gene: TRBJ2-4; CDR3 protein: ASSEGLAVIQY
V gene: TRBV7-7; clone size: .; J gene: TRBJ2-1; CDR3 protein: ASSLSRDNEQF
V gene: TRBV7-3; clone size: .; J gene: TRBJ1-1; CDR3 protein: ASSIAHRDLNTEAF
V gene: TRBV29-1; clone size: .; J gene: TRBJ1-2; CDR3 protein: SVEVAGGEIYGYT